Presented here are 6 T cell receptor beta chains from one specimen sequenced in a study of radiotherapy plus CTLA-4 blockade in lung cancer. Assay used: immunoSEQ multiplex PCR; TCRdb lists only in-frame clones, some missing. Of tens of thousands of clones in the sample, over 80% are singletons; the top ten hold roughly 0.8%. The starting material was peripheral blood, obtained from a patient treated with radiotherapy plus ipilimumab. Source of these receptors: a human donor with non-small cell lung cancer who had stable disease on radiotherapy plus ipilimumab.

This clone was picked up one time. The V gene is TRBV5-1, the J gene TRBJ2-2, with a tentative D call TRBD2 (6 bases). The germline gives CDR1 SGHRS, CDR2 YFSETQ. This CDR3 spans 15 amino acids. The V end lost 3 bases, the J end lost 4 bases, and 13 bases lay between the germline ends. DNA for the CDR3: TGCGCCAGCAGCTCCTCCCTTAGCGGCACCGGGGAGCTGTTTTTT. This translates into CASSSSLSGTGELFF.

J is TRBJ1-1 and V is TRBV19; unclear D gene. V was pared by 7 bases and J by 0 bases, with 9 bases between. The germline V gene encodes CDR1 LNHDA and CDR2 SQIVND (reference sequence). CDR3 length: 13 residues. CDR3: CASMGSMNTEAFF. For the CDR3, the DNA is TGTGCCAGTATGGGTAGCATGAACACTGAAGCTTTCTTT.

The V call is TRBV2, the J call TRBJ1-2; perhaps TRBD1 as D (6 bases). The germline V and J ends were trimmed by 6 bases and 2 bases, with 13 bases remaining between them. Germline CDR1 SNHLY, CDR2 FYNNEI. The CDR3 extends over 14 amino acids. The CDR3 reads CASRDSRGNYGYTF. CDR3 coding DNA: TGTGCCAGCAGGGATAGCAGGGGCAACTATGGCTACACCTTC.

This clone was seen only once. The same CDR3 can be traced to other DNA sequences in this sample. This rearrangement joins TRBV7-8 to TRBJ2-7, with TRBD1 matching over 11 bases. CDR3 length: 14 residues. The germline V gene encodes CDR1 SGHVS and CDR2 FQNEAQ. J lost 4 bases, V lost 5 bases, and 4 bases had no gene match. The CDR3 protein is CASSGDRGSYEQYF. Here the CDR3 DNA reads TGTGCCAGCAGCGGGGACAGGGGGTCGTACGAGCAGTACTTC.

V gene TRBV7-8 combines with J gene TRBJ2-5, with 7 bases that match TRBD1. The J call may be wrong; the DNA end is better matched by TRBJ2-7. From germline, CDR1 is SGHVS and CDR2 FQNEAQ. The CDR3 consists of 15 residues. The CDR3 bases are TGTGCCAGCAGCCGTGACAGGGCCGTCTCCTACGAGCAGTACTTC. Protein sequence: CASSRDRAVSYEQYF.

V and J are TRBV5-6 and TRBJ1-2; D uncertain. There are 15 residues in the CDR3. Per germline, CDR1 SGHDT and CDR2 YYEEEE. V lost 5 bases and J lost 4, with 18 bases in between. The CDR3 is CASRTRSVVGYGYTF. The CDR3 DNA sequence: TGTGCCAGCAGAACGAGAAGCGTTGTAGGCTATGGCTACACCTTC. The variable domain in full, completed from reference TRBV5-6 and TRBJ1-2, reads DAGVTQSPTHLIKTRGQQVTLRCSPKSGHDTVSWYQQALGQGPQFIFQYYEEEERQRGNFPDRFSGHQFPNYSSELNVNALLLGDSALYLCASRTRSVVGYGYTFGSGTRLTVV.